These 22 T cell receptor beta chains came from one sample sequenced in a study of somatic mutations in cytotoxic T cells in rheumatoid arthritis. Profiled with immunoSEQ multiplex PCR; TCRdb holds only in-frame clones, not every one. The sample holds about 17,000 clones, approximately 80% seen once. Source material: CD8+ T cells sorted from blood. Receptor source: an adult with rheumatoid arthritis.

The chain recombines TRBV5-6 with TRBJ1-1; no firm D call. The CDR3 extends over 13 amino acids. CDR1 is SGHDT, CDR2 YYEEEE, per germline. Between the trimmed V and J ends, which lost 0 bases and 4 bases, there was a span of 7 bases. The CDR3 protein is CASSLGTLTEAFF. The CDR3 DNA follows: TGTGCCAGCAGCTTGGGGACTCTCACTGAAGCTTTCTTT.

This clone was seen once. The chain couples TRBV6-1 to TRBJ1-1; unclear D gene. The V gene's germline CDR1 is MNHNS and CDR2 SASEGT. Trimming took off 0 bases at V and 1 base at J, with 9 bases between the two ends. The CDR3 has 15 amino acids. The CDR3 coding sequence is TGTGCCAGCAGTGAAGCAACCCTCCCGAACACTGAAGCTTTCTTT. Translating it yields CASSEATLPNTEAFF.

CDR3 in amino acids: CASSLDLSLPYEQYF. The CDR3 region has the DNA TGTGCCAGCAGCTTAGATCTTTCCCTTCCCTACGAGCAGTACTTC. This sequence joins TRBV7-2 and TRBJ2-5; D gene ambiguous. The J call is uncertain, as TRBJ2-7 better fits the DNA end. CDR1 is SGHTA, CDR2 FQGNSA, per germline. The CDR3 is 15 residues long.

The CDR3 nucleotides read TGCGCCAGCAGCTTTAGCGGATATTACAATGAGCAGTTCTTC. This translates into CASSFSGYYNEQFF. The chain is built from TRBV5-1 and TRBJ2-1, with D perhaps matching TRBD2 (6 bases). The ends were cut back, 2 bases at V and 4 bases at J, with 10 bases in the middle. The CDR3 consists of 14 residues. From germline, CDR1 is SGHRS and CDR2 YFSETQ.

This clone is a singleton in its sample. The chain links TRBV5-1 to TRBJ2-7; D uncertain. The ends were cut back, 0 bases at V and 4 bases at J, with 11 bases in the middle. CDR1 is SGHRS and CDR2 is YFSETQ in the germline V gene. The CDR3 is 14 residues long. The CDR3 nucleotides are TGCGCCAGCAGCTTGGAGGTCAAGCTTTACGAGCAGTACTTC. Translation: CASSLEVKLYEQYF.

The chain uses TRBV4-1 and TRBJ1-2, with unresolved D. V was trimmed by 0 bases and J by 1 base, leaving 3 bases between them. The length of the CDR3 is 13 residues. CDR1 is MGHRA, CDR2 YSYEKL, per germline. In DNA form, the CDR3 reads TGCGCCAGCAGCCAAGACCTTAACTATGGCTACACCTTC. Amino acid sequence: CASSQDLNYGYTF.

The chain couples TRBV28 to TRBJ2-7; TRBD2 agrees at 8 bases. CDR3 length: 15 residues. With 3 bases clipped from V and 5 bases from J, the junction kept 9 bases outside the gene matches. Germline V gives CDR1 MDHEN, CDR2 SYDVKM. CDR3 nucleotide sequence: TGTGCCAGCAGTTTTAGATTGAGCGGGAGTAACGAGCAGTACTTC. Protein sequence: CASSFRLSGSNEQYF.

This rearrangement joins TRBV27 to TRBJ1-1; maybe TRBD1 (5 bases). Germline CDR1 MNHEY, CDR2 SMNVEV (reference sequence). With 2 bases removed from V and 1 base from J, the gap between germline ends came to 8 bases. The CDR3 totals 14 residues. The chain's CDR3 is CASSLHGGNTEAFF. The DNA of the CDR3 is TGTGCCAGCAGTTTACACGGGGGGAACACTGAAGCTTTCTTT.

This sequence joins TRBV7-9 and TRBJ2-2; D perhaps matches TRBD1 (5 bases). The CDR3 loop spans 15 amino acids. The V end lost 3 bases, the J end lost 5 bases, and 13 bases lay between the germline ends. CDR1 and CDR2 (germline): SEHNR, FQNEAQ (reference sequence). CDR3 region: CASSLGLSDTGELFF. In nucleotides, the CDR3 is TGTGCCAGCAGCTTGGGGCTTTCGGATACCGGGGAGCTGTTTTTT. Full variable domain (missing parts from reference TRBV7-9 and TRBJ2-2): DTGVSQNPRHKITKRGQNVTFRCDPISEHNRLYWYRQTLGQGPEFLTYFQNEAQLEKSRLLSDRFSAERPKGSFSTLEIQRTEQGDSAMYLCASSLGLSDTGELFFGEGSRLTVL.

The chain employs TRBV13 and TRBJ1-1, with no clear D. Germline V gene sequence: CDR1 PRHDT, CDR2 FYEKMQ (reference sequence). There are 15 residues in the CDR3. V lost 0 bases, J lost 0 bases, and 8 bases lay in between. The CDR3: CASSLGLLMNTEAFF. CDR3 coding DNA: TGTGCCAGCAGCTTAGGGTTACTGATGAACACTGAAGCTTTCTTT.

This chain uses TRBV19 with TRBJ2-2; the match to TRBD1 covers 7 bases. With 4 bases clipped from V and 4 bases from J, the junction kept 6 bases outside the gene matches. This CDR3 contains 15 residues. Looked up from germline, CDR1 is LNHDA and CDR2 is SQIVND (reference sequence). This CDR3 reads CASSNGQEVTGELFF. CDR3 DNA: TGTGCCAGTAGTAATGGACAGGAAGTCACCGGGGAGCTGTTTTTT.

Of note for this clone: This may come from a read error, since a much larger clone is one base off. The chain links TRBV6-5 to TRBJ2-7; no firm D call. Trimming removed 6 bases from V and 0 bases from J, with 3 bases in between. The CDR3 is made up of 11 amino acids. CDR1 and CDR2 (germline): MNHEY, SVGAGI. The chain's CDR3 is CASRSSYEQYF. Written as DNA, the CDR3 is TGTGCCAGCAGAAGCTCCTACGAGCAGTACTTC.

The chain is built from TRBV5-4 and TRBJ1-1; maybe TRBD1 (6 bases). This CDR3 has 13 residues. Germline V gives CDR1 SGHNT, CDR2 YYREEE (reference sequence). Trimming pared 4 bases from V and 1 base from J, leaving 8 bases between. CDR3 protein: CASSQGPNTEAFF. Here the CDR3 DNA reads TGTGCCAGCAGCCAGGGGCCGAACACTGAAGCTTTCTTT. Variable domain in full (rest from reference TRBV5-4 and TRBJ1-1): ETGVTQSPTHLIKTRGQQVTLRCSSQSGHNTVSWYQQALGQGPQFIFQYYREEENGRGNFPPRFSGLQFPNYSSELNVNALELDDSALYLCASSQGPNTEAFFGQGTRLTVV.

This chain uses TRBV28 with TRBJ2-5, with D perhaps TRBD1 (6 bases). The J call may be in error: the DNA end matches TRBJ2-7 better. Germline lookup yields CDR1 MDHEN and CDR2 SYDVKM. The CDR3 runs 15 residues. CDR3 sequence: CASSRGTWGHGEQYF. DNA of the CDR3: TGTGCCAGCAGCCGTGGCACGTGGGGACATGGCGAGCAGTACTTC.

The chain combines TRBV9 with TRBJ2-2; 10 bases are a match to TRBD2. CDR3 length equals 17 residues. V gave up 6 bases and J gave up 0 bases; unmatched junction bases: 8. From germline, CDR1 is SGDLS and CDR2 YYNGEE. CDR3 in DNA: TGTGCCAGCAACCCGGGAGCGGGGGGGCCGAACACCGGGGAGCTGTTTTTT. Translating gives CASNPGAGGPNTGELFF.

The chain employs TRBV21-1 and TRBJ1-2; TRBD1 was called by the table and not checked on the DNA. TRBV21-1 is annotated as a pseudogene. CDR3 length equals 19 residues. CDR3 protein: CASSKGVIQGLIRVVGYTF. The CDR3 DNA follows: TGTGCCAGCAGCAAGGGGGTCATCCAGGGGCTCATCAGGGTAGTCGGCTACACCTTC.

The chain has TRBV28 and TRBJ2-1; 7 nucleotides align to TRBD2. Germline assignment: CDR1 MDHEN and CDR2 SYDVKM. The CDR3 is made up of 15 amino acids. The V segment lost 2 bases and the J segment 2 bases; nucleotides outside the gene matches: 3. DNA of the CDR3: TGTGCCAGCAGTTTAACCGGGACTACCTACAATGAGCAGTTCTTC. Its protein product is CASSLTGTTYNEQFF.

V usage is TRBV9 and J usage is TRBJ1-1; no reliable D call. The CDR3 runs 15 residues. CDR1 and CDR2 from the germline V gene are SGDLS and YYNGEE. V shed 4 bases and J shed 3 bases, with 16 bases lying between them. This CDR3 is CASSPPRTPDTEAFF. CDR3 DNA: TGTGCCAGCAGCCCCCCCCGGACCCCGGACACTGAAGCTTTCTTT.

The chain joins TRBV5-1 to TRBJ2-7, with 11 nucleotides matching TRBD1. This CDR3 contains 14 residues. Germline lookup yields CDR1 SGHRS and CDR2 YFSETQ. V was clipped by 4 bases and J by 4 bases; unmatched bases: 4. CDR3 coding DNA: TGCGCCAGCAGCGCCGGGACAGGGGGATACGAGCAGTACTTC. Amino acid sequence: CASSAGTGGYEQYF.

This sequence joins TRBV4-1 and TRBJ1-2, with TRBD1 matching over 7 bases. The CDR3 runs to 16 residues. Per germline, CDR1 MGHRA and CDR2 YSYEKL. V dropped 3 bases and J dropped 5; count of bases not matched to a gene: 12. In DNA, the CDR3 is TGCGCCAGCAGCCATGGGGACAGCGGGGATAGATATGGCTACACCTTC. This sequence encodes CASSHGDSGDRYGYTF.

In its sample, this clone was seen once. The CDR3 sequence is CASSSGALSTEAFF. The CDR3 nucleotides read TGTGCCAGCAGCTCAGGGGCTCTAAGCACTGAAGCTTTCTTT. The chain employs TRBV5-5 and TRBJ1-1, with D possibly matching TRBD1 (6 bases). The germline CDR1 and CDR2 sequences are SGHKS and YYEKEE (reference sequence). The CDR3 is 14 residues long. The V end lost 3 bases, the J end lost 4 bases, and 13 bases lay between the germline ends.

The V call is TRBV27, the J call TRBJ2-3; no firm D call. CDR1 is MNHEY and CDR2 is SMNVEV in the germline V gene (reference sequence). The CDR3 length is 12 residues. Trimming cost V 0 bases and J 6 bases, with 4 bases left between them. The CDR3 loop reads CASSLSMDTQYF. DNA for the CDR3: TGTGCCAGCAGTTTATCTATGGATACGCAGTATTTT.